This T cell receptor (beta chain) is from a study of early T cells in non-severe SARS-CoV-2 infection. About the study: Bulk RNA from unsorted whole blood was sequenced; chains were unpaired. Study findings and constraints: There was a bias toward anti-spike CD8 responses in VDJdb matching, which missed private and CD4 specificities.

Only a few counts were recorded for this clonotype. Its antigen is currently unknown. Individual cDNA molecules were tagged with unique molecular identifiers, the study reported. MiXCR, run by TCRdb on the 5' RACE reads, gives a single entry per CDR3 protein. The repertoire consists of fewer than 80,000 distinct CDR3 sequences, with under 15% occurring once and the leading ten covering 4.5% to 5.5%. The V gene's germline CDR1 is SQVTM and CDR2 ANQGSEA. The CDR3 has 15 residues. With V trimmed by 1 base and J by 5 bases, 9 bases remained unmatched. The chain joins TRBV29-1 to TRBJ1-1, with TRBD1 matching 8 bases. The clonotype comes from an adult who was a healthcare worker with PCR-confirmed SARS-CoV-2 infection or an uninfected control (not recorded which). The sequenced sample consisted of whole blood. The CDR3 sequence: CSVEARRQGNTEAFF. CDR3 nucleotide sequence: TGCAGCGTTGAAGCCCGGCGACAGGGGAATACTGAAGCTTTCTTT.